The rows below give T cell receptor beta chains drawn from one sample of a study of regulatory T cells in long-lasting Graves disease. In TCRdb, the multiplex PCR reads were re-called with MiXCR into one record per CDR3 protein. The table includes around 360,000 distinct CDR3 sequences, under 20% detected once. The same sample was also used in a study of T cells in Graves' hyperthyroidism and ophthalmopathy.

The sequenced sample was peripheral blood mononuclear cells (PBMCs), obtained at new diagnosis, from a patient treated with antithyroid drugs. These receptors all stem from a woman aged 18-35 years with Graves disease. Both conserved end residues are part of each CDR3. D genes are given only for firm matches. Size is omitted from some rows. Given values are once, few, many or a class for expanded clones.

many	TRBV20-1	TRBD2	TRBJ2-3	TGCAGTGCTAGAGCTAGCGGGAGGGCCGGGAGCACAGATACGCAGTATTTT	CSARASGRAGSTDTQYF
few	TRBV5-1	.	TRBJ1-2	TGCGCCAGCAGCTTGGGGGGGGCAACTAACTATGGCTACACCTTC	CASSLGGATNYGYTF
.	TRBV10-1	.	TRBJ1-5	TGCGCCAGCAGTGAGTCAGACAATCAGCCCCAGCATTTT	CASSESDNQPQHF
many	TRBV5-1	.	TRBJ2-2	TGCGCCAGCAGTCGCGTAGTGAACACCGGGGAGCTGTTTTTT	CASSRVVNTGELFF
few	TRBV9	.	TRBJ2-1	TGTGCCAGCAGCGCTGACGGGGCAGCTAAGTTGGATGAGCAGTTCTTC	CASSADGAAKLDEQFF
.	TRBV6-1	.	TRBJ2-6	TGTGCCGGCGGGGCAGGGCCTTTCTCTGGGGCCAACGTCCTGACTTTC	CAGGAGPFSGANVLTF
few	TRBV11-2	.	TRBJ1-2	TGTGCCAGCAGCTTAGGGGCCGAGAATGGCTACACCTTC	CASSLGAENGYTF
.	TRBV6-2/TRBV6-3	.	TRBJ1-3	TGTGCCAGCAGTTACGCCCCAACAGGGTCTCGCTCTGGAAACACCATATATTTT	CASSYAPTGSRSGNTIYF
many	TRBV6-1	.	TRBJ1-1	TGTGCCAGCAGTCGAGACAGGACGGAAGCTTTCTTT	CASSRDRTEAFF
.	TRBV20-1	TRBD1	TRBJ1-2	TGCAGTGCTACCGTCCGACAGGGAACCTATGGCTACACCTTC	CSATVRQGTYGYTF
few	TRBV20-1	.	TRBJ1-5	TGCAGTGGGATTTATGGCAATCAGCCCCAGCATTTT	CSGIYGNQPQHF
.	TRBV29-1	.	TRBJ2-6	TGCAGCGTTGAAGAGGGCGTGGGGGCCAACGTCCTGACTTTC	CSVEEGVGANVLTF
many	TRBV28	TRBD1	TRBJ1-1	TGTGCCAGCAGTTTGCTGACAGGGGGGATTACTGAAGCTTTCTTT	CASSLLTGGITEAFF
.	TRBV6-2/TRBV6-3	TRBD2	TRBJ2-1	TGTGCCAGCAGTTATCTACTGACTAGCGGTAAACCTGGGGAGCAGTTCTTC	CASSYLLTSGKPGEQFF
.	TRBV25-1	.	TRBJ1-3	TGTGCCAGCAGTGCGGGGTCTCTCTCTGGAAACACCATATATTTT	CASSAGSLSGNTIYF
many	TRBV28	.	TRBJ1-1	TGTGCCAGCAGTCCGGGGATAACCTGGACTGAAGCTTTCTTT	CASSPGITWTEAFF
.	TRBV7-3	.	TRBJ2-1	TGTGCCAGCAGCTTAATTGGGGTCTCCGGGGGCTCTGGGTACAATGAGCAGTTCTTC	CASSLIGVSGGSGYNEQFF
.	TRBV19	.	TRBJ2-7	TGTGCCAGTAGTACGGACAGCTACGAGCAGTACTTC	CASSTDSYEQYF
few	TRBV2	TRBD1	TRBJ1-5	TGTGCCAGCAGTGAGGACAGGGGAGGGCAGCCCCAGCATTTT	CASSEDRGGQPQHF
.	TRBV12-3/TRBV12-4	.	TRBJ1-2	TGTGCCAGCAGTTTAAGGGCCCCGGGAAGCTACACCTTC	CASSLRAPGSYTF
many	TRBV5-1	.	TRBJ2-3	TGCGCCAGCAGCTTGGCTTCGAGGGTTTCGGATACGCAGTATTTT	CASSLASRVSDTQYF
many	TRBV12-3/TRBV12-4	.	TRBJ2-7	TGTGCCAGCAGTTTGGGGAAGCTCAGCGAGCAGTACTTC	CASSLGKLSEQYF
many	TRBV7-3	TRBD2	TRBJ2-1	TGTGCCAGCAGCTTGGACGGGAGGGCCTACAATGAGCAGTTCTTC	CASSLDGRAYNEQFF
many	TRBV6-1	TRBD1	TRBJ1-2	TGTGCCAGCAGTACCCCCGGGACAGCTAACTATGGCTACACCTTC	CASSTPGTANYGYTF
many	TRBV2	TRBD2	TRBJ2-3	TGTGCCAGCCGGGCTACTAGCGCCCCCACAGATACGCAGTATTTT	CASRATSAPTDTQYF
many	TRBV18	TRBD1	TRBJ2-1	TGTGCCAGCTCACCTGACAGGGCGGGTAATGAGCAGTTCTTC	CASSPDRAGNEQFF